A single sample is the source of the 27 T cell receptor beta chains below, sequenced in a study of blood T cells in healthy people across ages. The use of a sample-barcoded 5' primer and a J-beta primer mix characterized a second PCR of about 6 to 11 cycles. TCRdb passed the 5' RACE reads through MiXCR, listing each CDR3 protein once. The repertoire holds roughly 790,000 distinct CDR3 sequences, with roughly 45% as singletons. The sample taken for sequencing was blood. These receptors were taken from an older woman in good health.

The V call is TRBV2, the J call TRBJ2-1; tentative D call: TRBD2 (7 bases). Between the trimmed V and J ends, which lost 3 bases and 9 bases, there was a span of 15 bases. The CDR3 has 14 residues. In germline, CDR1 is SNHLY, CDR2 FYNNEI. Here the CDR3 DNA reads TGTGCCAGCAGTGAGGGGGGCGGGGGTTGTGAGCAGTTCTTC. Translation gives CASSEGGGGCEQFF.

The chain employs TRBV6-1 and TRBJ1-4; 8 positions agree with TRBD1. V lost 4 bases to trimming and J lost 0 bases; unmatched junction nucleotides: 1. CDR1 and CDR2 from the germline V gene are MNHNS and SASEGT. The length of the CDR3 is 15 residues. The chain's CDR3 is CASSAGQATNEKLFF. The CDR3, as DNA: TGTGCCAGCAGTGCGGGACAGGCAACTAATGAAAAACTGTTTTTT.

The chain has TRBV5-1 and TRBJ2-1; 10 bases align to TRBD2. J lost 4 bases, V lost 3 bases, and 7 bases had no gene match. CDR3 length: 16 amino acids. Germline V gene data show CDR1 as SGHRS and CDR2 as YFSETQ. The CDR3 region is CASSSSASGGYNEQFF. DNA of the CDR3: TGCGCCAGCAGCTCGAGCGCTAGCGGGGGATACAATGAGCAGTTCTTC.

The chain combines TRBV20-1 with TRBJ2-1; 9 bases match TRBD2. The CDR3 totals 13 residues. V was clipped by 6 bases and J by 5 bases; unmatched bases: 5. Germline lookup yields CDR1 DFQATT and CDR2 SNEGSKA (reference sequence). The CDR3 loop is CSAPSGANNEQFF. For the CDR3, the DNA is TGCAGTGCCCCTAGCGGGGCGAACAATGAGCAGTTCTTC.

The sample holds a few counts of this clonotype. This chain uses TRBV13 with TRBJ2-7; 13 bases align to TRBD2. Trimming removed 7 bases from V and 4 bases from J; junction bases left unmatched: 7. CDR1 is PRHDT and CDR2 is FYEKMQ in the germline V gene (reference sequence). The CDR3 is 15 amino acids. CDR3 coding DNA: TGTGCCAGCAACATAGGACTAGCGGGAGCTTACGAGCAGTACTTC. Protein: CASNIGLAGAYEQYF.

This clonotype was observed a handful of times. The CDR3 reads CASSPLSGNQETQYF. DNA of the CDR3: TGCGCCAGCAGCCCTTTGAGCGGGAACCAAGAGACCCAGTACTTC. The chain uses TRBV5-1 and TRBJ2-5; 7 nucleotides agree with TRBD2. CDR1 is SGHRS, CDR2 YFSETQ, per germline. Trimming took 4 bases from V and 0 from J; bases not matched to a gene: 6. The CDR3 spans 15 residues.

The CDR3 protein is CASSSRQGANTGELFF. CDR3 sequence (DNA): TGTGCCAGCAGTTCTAGACAGGGGGCGAACACCGGGGAGCTGTTTTTT. The J gene is TRBJ2-2, the V gene TRBV6-5, with 9 bases that match TRBD1. This CDR3 region has 16 residues. CDR1 MNHEY and CDR2 SVGAGI come from the germline V gene. J was trimmed by 0 bases and V by 4 bases; bases with no gene match: 3.

This clonotype was recorded a few times. The J gene is TRBJ2-7, the V gene TRBV25-1; D might be TRBD1 or TRBD2, each matching 5 bases. The tail of the sequence fits TRBJ2-5 better, so the J call may be wrong. The CDR3 is made up of 15 amino acids. CDR1 is MGHDK, CDR2 SYGVNS, per germline. Here the CDR3 reads CASNPGRSWQETQYF. The CDR3 nucleotides are TGTGCCAGCAATCCGGGACGCTCGTGGCAAGAGACCCAGTACTTC.

The J gene is TRBJ1-2, the V gene TRBV6-5, with 7 nucleotides matching TRBD1. Trimming removed 7 bases from V and 5 bases from J; junction bases left unmatched: 13. Germline V gives CDR1 MNHEY, CDR2 SVGAGI. This CDR3 is 15 amino acids long. CDR3 amino acids: CASKPQGGLGYGYTF. As DNA, the CDR3 is TGTGCCAGCAAACCGCAGGGGGGCCTTGGATATGGCTACACCTTC.

The chain combines TRBV5-6 with TRBJ2-1; D may match TRBD1 or TRBD2 (6 bases each). Trimming took 3 bases from V and 0 from J, leaving 7 bases between them. This CDR3 has 14 amino acids. CDR1 SGHDT and CDR2 YYEEEE come from the germline V gene. The CDR3 sequence: CASSWGASYNEQFF. The CDR3 nucleotides are TGTGCCAGCAGCTGGGGGGCCTCCTACAATGAGCAGTTCTTC.

This clonotype appeared a few times. V is TRBV20-1 and J is TRBJ2-1; 12 nucleotides agree with TRBD2. Losses at the gene ends were 3 bases for V and 0 bases for J; bases not matched to a gene: 12. CDR1 is DFQATT and CDR2 is SNEGSKA in the germline V gene (reference sequence). CDR3 length equals 19 residues. The CDR3 is CSARDPRLAGANSYNEQFF. CDR3 DNA: TGCAGTGCTAGGGACCCTCGACTAGCGGGGGCAAACTCCTACAATGAGCAGTTCTTC.

The chain joins TRBV5-1 to TRBJ2-3; perhaps TRBD2 as D (5 bases). From germline, CDR1 is SGHRS and CDR2 YFSETQ. This CDR3 has 14 amino acids. Between the trimmed V and J ends, which lost 5 bases and 6 bases, there was a span of 16 bases. The CDR3 coding sequence is TGCGCCAGCAGTTCCGGCCCGGAGGCGGATACGCAGTATTTT. Encoded protein: CASSSGPEADTQYF.

This clonotype has only one observation. The CDR3 spells CASSLRGGGGKNIQYF. The DNA for the CDR3 is TGTGCCAGCAGTTTAAGGGGAGGCGGGGGCAAAAACATTCAGTACTTC. The rearrangement uses TRBV12-3 or TRBV12-4 and TRBJ2-4, with 7 bases identical to TRBD2. The CDR3 length is 16 residues. J lost 3 bases, V lost 2 bases, and 7 bases had no gene match.

DNA for the CDR3: TGCGCCAGCAGCCCAGGACAGGGTGCTGTGTCCGGGGAGCTGTTTTTT. Translating gives CASSPGQGAVSGELFF. The rearrangement uses TRBV5-1 and TRBJ2-2; 8 bases are shared with TRBD1. Trimming at V came to 4 bases and at J to 6 bases, leaving 11 bases not matched to a gene. CDR3 length equals 16 residues. Germline V gene sequence: CDR1 SGHRS, CDR2 YFSETQ.

This clonotype occurred a few times. J is TRBJ1-1 and V is TRBV2; perhaps TRBD1 as D (5 bases). Germline CDR1 reads SNHLY; CDR2 reads FYNNEI. The CDR3 extends over 14 amino acids. Trimming took 3 bases from V and 0 from J, leaving 8 bases between them. CDR3 bases: TGTGCCAGCAGTGAGGAGACAGTGAACACTGAAGCTTTCTTT. It is translated as CASSEETVNTEAFF.

This rearrangement joins TRBV7-3 to TRBJ2-5; D not resolved. Germline CDR1 is SGHTA and CDR2 is FQGTGA. CDR3 size: 13 residues. V dropped 0 bases and J dropped 3 bases, with 5 bases sitting between them. The CDR3 region has the DNA TGTGCCAGCAGCTTAACTACAGAAGAGACCCAGTACTTC. Its protein product is CASSLTTEETQYF.

The chain links TRBV18 to TRBJ2-1, with D unresolved. Between the trimmed V and J ends, which lost 1 base and 13 bases, there was a span of 20 bases. Germline values: CDR1 KGHSH, CDR2 LQKENI. CDR3 length: 15 amino acids. As DNA, the CDR3 is TGTGCCAGCTCACCACGAGACCCTCAGCTGGAGACCCAGTTCTTC. It translates to CASSPRDPQLETQFF.

V is TRBV7-2 and J is TRBJ1-1; D is perhaps TRBD1 (6 bases). CDR1 and CDR2 from the germline V gene are SGHTA and FQGNSA. There are 14 residues in the CDR3. V was cut by 5 bases and J by 6 bases, with 16 bases left in between. This chain's CDR3 is CASSRNTGHSEAFF. In DNA, the CDR3 is TGTGCCAGCAGCCGAAATACAGGGCACTCTGAAGCTTTCTTT.

The chain combines TRBV20-1 with TRBJ1-2; no reliable D call. Germline values: CDR1 DFQATT, CDR2 SNEGSKA (reference sequence). The CDR3 runs 13 residues. V was cut by 0 bases and J by 8 bases, with 13 bases left in between. CDR3: CSARDRENWGYTF. The CDR3, as DNA: TGCAGTGCTAGAGACCGGGAGAACTGGGGCTACACCTTC.

This chain joins TRBV9 and TRBJ2-5, with D perhaps given as TRBD1 or TRBD2 (5 bases each). This CDR3 region has 14 residues. Trimming shortened V by 1 base and J by 5 bases, and 12 bases separated the two germline ends. Per germline, CDR1 SGDLS and CDR2 YYNGEE. The CDR3 sequence is CASSVQGAVETQYF. The CDR3 bases are TGTGCCAGCAGCGTACAGGGAGCGGTCGAGACCCAGTACTTC.

In its sample, this clonotype was seen many times. The rearrangement links TRBV5-1 to TRBJ2-3; no reliable D call. This CDR3 is built from 13 residues. Between the trimmed V and J ends, which lost 0 bases and 2 bases, there was a span of 4 bases. Germline loops: CDR1 SGHRS, CDR2 YFSETQ. The CDR3 here is CASSLGNTDTQYF. The CDR3 DNA sequence: TGCGCCAGCAGCTTGGGGAACACAGATACGCAGTATTTT.

The genes are TRBV12-3 or TRBV12-4 and TRBJ2-3, with D perhaps TRBD1 (6 bases). The CDR3 runs to 14 residues. Trimming cost V 1 base and J 6 bases, with 11 bases left between them. The CDR3 nucleotides are TGTGCCAGCAGTTTAGACAGGGAAAGGGATACGCAGTATTTT. This encodes CASSLDRERDTQYF.

The rearrangement uses TRBV6-2 or TRBV6-3 and TRBJ2-3, with 7 bases lining up with TRBD1. With 7 bases clipped from V and 10 bases from J, the junction kept 5 bases outside the gene matches. CDR3 length equals 11 residues. From germline, CDR1 is MNHEY and CDR2 SVGEGT. CDR3 region: CASNIGTAQYF. CDR3 coding DNA: TGTGCCAGCAATATCGGGACAGCGCAGTATTTT.

This clonotype was seen a few times. The chain combines TRBV18 with TRBJ1-6; 8 bases map to TRBD1. The CDR3 has 15 amino acids. CDR1 is KGHSH, CDR2 LQKENI, per germline. V lost 3 bases and J lost 7; bases outside the gene matches: 5. Here the CDR3 DNA reads TGTGCCAGCTCACCCCTGGCAGGGGGCAATTCACCCCTCCACTTT. Translating it yields CASSPLAGGNSPLHF. Drawing the rest from reference TRBV18 and TRBJ1-6, the complete variable domain is NAGVMQNPRHLVRRRGQEARLRCSPMKGHSHVYWYRQLPEEGLKFMVYLQKENIIDESGMPKERFSAEFPKEGPSILRIQQVVRGDSAAYFCASSPLAGGNSPLHFGNGTRLTVT.

This clonotype was seen at least ten times. The V gene is TRBV4-1, the J gene TRBJ1-5; D gene unclear. The V gene's germline CDR1 is MGHRA and CDR2 YSYEKL. Trimming pared 0 bases from V and 3 bases from J, leaving 9 bases between. The CDR3 loop spans 15 amino acids. This chain's CDR3 is CASSQDGGNNQPQHF. CDR3 nucleotides: TGCGCCAGCAGCCAAGACGGAGGGAACAATCAGCCCCAGCATTTT.

The genes are TRBV3-1 and TRBJ2-5, with 12 bases lining up with TRBD1. V lost 4 bases, J lost 5 bases, and 20 bases stayed unmatched. The CDR3 extends over 20 amino acids. Germline values: CDR1 LGHDT, CDR2 YNNKEL (reference sequence). CDR3: CASSRNRDRGLLGGTETQYF. In DNA, the CDR3 is TGTGCCAGCAGCCGGAACCGGGACAGGGGGCTTTTGGGGGGTACGGAGACCCAGTACTTC.

This clonotype appeared many times. The chain employs TRBV6-2 or TRBV6-3 and TRBJ2-1; maybe TRBD2 (6 bases). V gave up 6 bases and J gave up 9 bases, with 21 bases separating them. CDR1 is MNHEY and CDR2 is SVGEGT in the germline V gene. The CDR3 totals 15 residues. The CDR3 reads CASSPYPGTPTEQFF. The CDR3 DNA follows: TGTGCCAGCAGCCCATATCCCGGGACTCCCACTGAGCAGTTCTTC.